This T cell receptor beta chain was obtained from a study of T cell responses to AZD1222 COVID-19 vaccine. On this clone: What it binds is unknown.

V lost 1 base and J 5 bases, leaving 11 bases between the germline ends. CDR3 length: 14 residues. Germline CDR1 LGHDT, CDR2 YNNKEL (reference sequence). Using immunoSEQ multiplex PCR, the repertoire was profiled, and TCRdb retains in-frame clones only, with some absent. The sample has under 130,000 clones; around nine tenths are singletons. Study-level findings and limits: The peak T cell response came first, and repertoires were sampled only after it.

This clonotype was sampled from an adult in good health. The V and J genes are TRBV3-1 (or the pseudogene TRBV3-2) and TRBJ1-1; D gene ambiguous. This sample comprised peripheral blood, obtained on day 0 of AZD1222 vaccination. This CDR3 is CASSQAHQGTEAFF. In nucleotides, the CDR3 is TGTGCCAGCAGCCAAGCTCACCAAGGGACTGAAGCTTTCTTT.